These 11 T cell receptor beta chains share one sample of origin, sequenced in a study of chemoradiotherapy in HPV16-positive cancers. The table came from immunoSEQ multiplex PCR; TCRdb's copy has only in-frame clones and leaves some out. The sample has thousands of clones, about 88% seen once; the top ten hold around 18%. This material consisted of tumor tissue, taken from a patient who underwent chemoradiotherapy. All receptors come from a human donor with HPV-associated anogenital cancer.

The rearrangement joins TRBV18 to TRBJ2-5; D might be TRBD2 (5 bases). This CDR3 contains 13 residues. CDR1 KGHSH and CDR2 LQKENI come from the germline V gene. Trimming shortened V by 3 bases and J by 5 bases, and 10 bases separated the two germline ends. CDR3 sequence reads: CASSPGLGETQYF. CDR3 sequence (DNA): TGTGCCAGCTCACCCGGACTGGGGGAGACCCAGTACTTC.

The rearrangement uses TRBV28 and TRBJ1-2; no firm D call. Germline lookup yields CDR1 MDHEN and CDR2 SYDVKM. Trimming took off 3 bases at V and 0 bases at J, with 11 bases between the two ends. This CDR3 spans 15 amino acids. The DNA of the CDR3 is TGTGCCAGCAGTTTGCAGCCAGGTACTAACTATGGCTACACCTTC. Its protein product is CASSLQPGTNYGYTF.

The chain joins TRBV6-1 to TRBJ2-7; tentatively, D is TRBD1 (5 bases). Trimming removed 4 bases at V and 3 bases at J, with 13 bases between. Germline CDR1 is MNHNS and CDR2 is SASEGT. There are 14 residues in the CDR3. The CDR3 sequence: CASSGRQTFYEQYF. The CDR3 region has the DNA TGTGCCAGCAGTGGGAGACAGACCTTCTACGAGCAGTACTTC.

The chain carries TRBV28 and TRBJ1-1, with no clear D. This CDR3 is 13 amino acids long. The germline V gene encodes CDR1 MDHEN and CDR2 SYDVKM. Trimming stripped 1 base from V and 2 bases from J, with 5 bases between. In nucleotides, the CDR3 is TGTGCCAGCAGTTTATTCCGAAACACTGAAGCTTTCTTT. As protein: CASSLFRNTEAFF.

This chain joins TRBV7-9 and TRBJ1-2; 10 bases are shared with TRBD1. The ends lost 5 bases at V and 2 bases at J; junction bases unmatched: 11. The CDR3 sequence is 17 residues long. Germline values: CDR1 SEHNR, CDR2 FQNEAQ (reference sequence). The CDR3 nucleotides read TGTGCCAGCAGCACCGCCCTACGGGACAGGGGCAACTATGGCTACACCTTC. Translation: CASSTALRDRGNYGYTF. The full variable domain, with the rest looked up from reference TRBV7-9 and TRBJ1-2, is DTGVSQNPRHKITKRGQNVTFRCDPISEHNRLYWYRQTLGQGPEFLTYFQNEAQLEKSRLLSDRFSAERPKGSFSTLEIQRTEQGDSAMYLCASSTALRDRGNYGYTFGSGTRLTVV.

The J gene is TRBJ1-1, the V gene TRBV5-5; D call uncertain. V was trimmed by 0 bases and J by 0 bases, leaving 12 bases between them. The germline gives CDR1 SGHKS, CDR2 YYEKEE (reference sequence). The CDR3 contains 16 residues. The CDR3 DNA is TGTGCCAGCAGCTTGGCCGCAGGCGCCATGAACACTGAAGCTTTCTTT. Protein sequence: CASSLAAGAMNTEAFF.

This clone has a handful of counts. The CDR3 loop is CASRGFNRNTGELFF. The CDR3 coding sequence is TGTGCCAGCAGGGGATTTAACAGGAACACCGGGGAGCTGTTTTTT. The V call is TRBV2, the J call TRBJ2-2, with D hard to call. V was clipped by 6 bases and J by 1 base, with 12 bases between them. Germline loops: CDR1 SNHLY, CDR2 FYNNEI. The CDR3 is 15 amino acids.

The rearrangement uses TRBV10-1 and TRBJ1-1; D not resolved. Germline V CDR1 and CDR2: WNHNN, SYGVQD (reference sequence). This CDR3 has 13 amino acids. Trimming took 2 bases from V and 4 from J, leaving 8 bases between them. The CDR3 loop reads CASSEEAATEAFF. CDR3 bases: TGCGCCAGCAGTGAGGAGGCAGCCACTGAAGCTTTCTTT.

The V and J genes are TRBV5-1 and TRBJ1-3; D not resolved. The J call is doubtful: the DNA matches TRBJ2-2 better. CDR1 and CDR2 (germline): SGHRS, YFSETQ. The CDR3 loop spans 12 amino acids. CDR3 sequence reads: CASSSELRELFF. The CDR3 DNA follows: TGCGCCAGCAGCTCCGAACTGAGGGAGCTGTTTTTT.

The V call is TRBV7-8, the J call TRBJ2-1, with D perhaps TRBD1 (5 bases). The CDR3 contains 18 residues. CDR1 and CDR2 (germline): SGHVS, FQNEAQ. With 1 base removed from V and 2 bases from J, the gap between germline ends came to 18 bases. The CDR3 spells CASSLEAGAKWAYNEQFF. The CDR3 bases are TGTGCCAGCAGCTTAGAAGCTGGGGCCAAGTGGGCCTACAATGAGCAGTTCTTC.

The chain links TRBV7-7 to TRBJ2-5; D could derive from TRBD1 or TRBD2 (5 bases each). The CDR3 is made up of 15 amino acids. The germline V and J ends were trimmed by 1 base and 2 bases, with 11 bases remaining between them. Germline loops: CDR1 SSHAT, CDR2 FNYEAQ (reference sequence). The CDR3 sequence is CASSLGRGGQETQYF. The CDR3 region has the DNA TGTGCCAGCAGCTTAGGTCGGGGCGGTCAAGAGACCCAGTACTTC.